Sequencing of this T cell receptor beta chain was carried out in a study of blood T cell repertoires in COVID-19. The germline V gene has CDR1 SGHTA and CDR2 FQGNSA. CDR3 length equals 10 residues. Trimming took off 6 bases at V and 9 bases at J, with 9 bases between the two ends. Clones were sequenced by immunoSEQ multiplex PCR, and TCRdb holds only the in-frame ones, with some missing. The data show 200,000 to 250,000 clones, roughly four fifths seen once. The specimen was peripheral blood. This receptor was obtained from a woman in her sixties or seventies with COVID-19, enrolled during active disease. The chain employs TRBV7-2 and TRBJ2-7; D is ambiguous. The CDR3 loop reads CASRGPGQYF. The CDR3 nucleotides read TGTGCCAGCAGGGGCCCCGGGCAGTACTTC.